These 20 T cell receptor beta chains came from one sample sequenced in a study of blood T cell repertoires in COVID-19 (dated by TCRdb to 2019 to 2021). The library was obtained by the immunoSEQ multiplex PCR assay. This is the immuneACCESS table as TCRdb keeps it, with only in-frame sequences that have V and J called. A part of the clones is gone; compared with another copy, unresolved V genes explain less than half, and the rest is unexplained. The sample table contains 65,000 or so clones; only one count was recorded for 90% of them. About 1.3% of the sample is taken by the ten largest. Sample: peripheral blood. Receptors were obtained from a man aged 55 to 70 with acute or convalescent COVID-19.

This clone appeared a single time. V and J are TRBV7-2 and TRBJ1-2; 7 nucleotides match TRBD1. J was trimmed by 3 bases and V by 5 bases; bases with no gene match: 6. The germline V gene has CDR1 SGHTA and CDR2 FQGNSA. The CDR3 loop spans 14 amino acids. The CDR3 DNA sequence: TGTGCCAGCAGCGCCCGACAGGGCCACTATGGCTACACCTTC. Translating gives CASSARQGHYGYTF.

CDR3 protein: CASRTYRGISYEQYF. The DNA for the CDR3 is TGTGCCAGCAGGACATACAGGGGAATAAGCTACGAGCAGTACTTC. The chain has TRBV6-5 and TRBJ2-7; TRBD1 matches at 7 bases. Trimming cost V 6 bases and J 3 bases; bases outside gene matches: 11. Germline V gene data show CDR1 as MNHEY and CDR2 as SVGAGI. The CDR3 extends over 15 amino acids.

The chain employs TRBV5-6 and TRBJ2-1; D possibly corresponds to TRBD1 (6 bases). Germline CDR1 SGHDT, CDR2 YYEEEE. The length of the CDR3 is 16 residues. Trimming removed 4 bases from V and 0 bases from J, with 14 bases in between. In DNA, the CDR3 is TGTGCCAGCAGCGTAGACAGGTTGGACTCCTACAATGAGCAGTTCTTC. Encoded protein: CASSVDRLDSYNEQFF.

The chain joins TRBV5-5 to TRBJ2-1, with 8 bases aligning to TRBD2. V lost 4 bases and J lost 2; bases outside the gene matches: 5. This CDR3 comprises 15 residues. Per the germline V gene, CDR1 is SGHKS and CDR2 is YYEKEE (reference sequence). The CDR3 loop reads CASSREGFPYNEQFF. The CDR3 bases are TGTGCCAGCAGCCGGGAGGGGTTCCCCTACAATGAGCAGTTCTTC.

The rearrangement links TRBV15 to TRBJ1-1; a possible D gene is TRBD1 (5 bases). Trimming cost V 8 bases and J 7 bases, with 11 bases left between them. CDR1 is LNHNV, CDR2 YYDKDF, per germline (reference sequence). The CDR3 consists of 11 residues. Here the CDR3 reads CATARGDEAFF. CDR3 sequence (DNA): TGTGCCACCGCCCGGGGGGATGAAGCTTTCTTT.

The rearrangement uses TRBV2 and TRBJ1-6; maybe TRBD1 (6 bases). The CDR3 is 15 residues long. The V and J ends lost 7 bases and 3 bases respectively, with 13 bases between them. Germline CDR1 and CDR2: SNHLY and FYNNEI. The CDR3 bases are TGTGCCAGCACGGGAGGGGACAACTATAATTCACCCCTCCACTTT. The encoded protein is CASTGGDNYNSPLHF.

This sequence joins TRBV4-1 and TRBJ1-2; 8 positions match TRBD1. This CDR3 has 17 residues. Trimming took 1 base from V and 6 from J; bases not matched to a gene: 13. Germline loops: CDR1 MGHRA, CDR2 YSYEKL. Written as DNA, the CDR3 is TGCGCCAGCAGCCAAGGGCCCTCGCAGACAGGGGCGGATGGCTACACCTTC. Translated, it gives CASSQGPSQTGADGYTF.

This chain joins TRBV10-3 and TRBJ1-1; weak D call: TRBD1 (6 bases). The CDR3 is made up of 16 amino acids. With 0 bases removed from V and 3 bases from J, the gap between germline ends came to 14 bases. Germline V CDR1 and CDR2: ENHRY, SYGVKD. CDR3 sequence (DNA): TGTGCCATCAGTGAGTCTCAGGGGTCGTCGTACACTGAAGCTTTCTTT. Translation: CAISESQGSSYTEAFF.

V and J are TRBV18 and TRBJ1-2; 8 nucleotides match TRBD1. With V trimmed by 0 bases and J by 8 bases, 8 bases remained unmatched. Looked up from germline, CDR1 is KGHSH and CDR2 is LQKENI. The CDR3 extends over 15 amino acids. The DNA for the CDR3 is TGTGCCAGCTCACCACCAGTGGGCAGGGGGCTCGGCTACACCTTC. Its protein is CASSPPVGRGLGYTF.

Remarks on this clone: The junction differs from germline at one of its ends, possibly a read error. The chain is built from TRBV7-7 and TRBJ2-1; D possibly corresponds to TRBD2 (5 bases). In germline, CDR1 is SSHAT, CDR2 FNYEAQ (reference sequence). This CDR3 contains 16 residues. CDR3 nucleotide sequence: TGTGCTAGCAGCGGATCTCCGGGTTCCTCCTACAATGAGCAGTTCTTC. Translating it yields CASSGSPGSSYNEQFF.

The gene calls are TRBV30 and TRBJ2-3; 7 bases line up with TRBD2. CDR1 is GTSNPN, CDR2 SVGIG, per germline (reference sequence). The CDR3 contains 15 residues. The trim removed 2 bases at V and 4 bases at J, leaving 9 bases unmatched. The CDR3 nucleotides read TGTGCCTGGAGTCCCCGGCAGGGAGGGGCAGATACGCAGTATTTT. It translates to CAWSPRQGGADTQYF. Complete variable domain (other parts from reference TRBV30 and TRBJ2-3): SQTIHQWPATLVQPVGSPLSLECTVEGTSNPNLYWYRQAAGRGLQLLFYSVGIGQISSEVPQNLSASRPQDRQFILSSKKLLLSDSGFYLCAWSPRQGGADTQYFGPGTRLTVL.

This chain connects TRBV2 to TRBJ1-3; a weak D match, TRBD1 (5 bases). This CDR3 is built from 13 residues. V lost 8 bases and J lost 0, with 8 bases in between. Germline values: CDR1 SNHLY, CDR2 FYNNEI. In nucleotides, the CDR3 is TGTGCCAGCTTCAGGGACTCTGGAAACACCATATATTTT. Amino acid sequence: CASFRDSGNTIYF.

The J gene is TRBJ1-3, the V gene TRBV18; perhaps TRBD1 as D (5 bases). CDR1 KGHSH and CDR2 LQKENI come from the germline V gene. V shed 3 bases and J shed 3 bases, with 12 bases lying between them. The CDR3 consists of 15 residues. DNA for the CDR3: TGTGCCAGCTCACCCCCAGGAGGGGATGGAAACACCATATATTTT. Residues: CASSPPGGDGNTIYF.

The V call is TRBV11-2, the J call TRBJ2-7; 7 nucleotides align to TRBD1. After removal of 3 bases from V and 6 bases from J, the junction contained 14 bases not matched to a gene. Germline V CDR1 and CDR2: SGHAT, FQNNGV. CDR3 length equals 16 residues. The CDR3 nucleotides read TGTGCCAGCAGCTTGAGGATCCCGACAGGGTTCACCGAGCAGTACTTC. Its translation is CASSLRIPTGFTEQYF.

DNA for the CDR3: TGTGCCAGCAGCCTCAGGGGCGAGCAGTACTTC. It codes for CASSLRGEQYF. V is TRBV3-1 (or the pseudogene TRBV3-2) and J is TRBJ2-7; weak D call: TRBD1 (6 bases). There are 11 residues in the CDR3. Germline V gives CDR1 LGHDT, CDR2 YNNKEL (reference sequence). Trimming took off 4 bases at V and 6 bases at J, with 7 bases between the two ends.

The rearrangement joins TRBV2 to TRBJ1-1, with 8 nucleotides matching TRBD1. Germline CDR1 SNHLY, CDR2 FYNNEI. With V trimmed by 6 bases and J by 7 bases, 7 bases remained unmatched. The CDR3 contains 13 residues. CDR3 protein: CASREDRVGEAFF. CDR3 sequence (DNA): TGTGCCAGCAGGGAGGACAGGGTGGGTGAAGCTTTCTTT.

The chain uses TRBV19 and TRBJ1-1; D is uncertain. The CDR3 spans 16 residues. Trimming took 6 bases from V and 0 from J, leaving 17 bases between them. Germline CDR1 reads LNHDA; CDR2 reads SQIVND (reference sequence). CDR3 sequence (DNA): TGTGCCAGTAGCCTCATAGAGGGTTACATGAACACTGAAGCTTTCTTT. It encodes CASSLIEGYMNTEAFF.

This clone has a handful of counts. The chain recombines TRBV7-2 with TRBJ1-1; tentative D call: TRBD1 (5 bases). The germline gives CDR1 SGHTA, CDR2 FQGNSA. The V end lost 5 bases, the J end lost 0 bases, and 13 bases lay between the germline ends. The CDR3 extends over 15 amino acids. The CDR3 coding sequence is TGTGCCAGCAGCCTCCTCGACAGATTGAACACTGAAGCTTTCTTT. Translation: CASSLLDRLNTEAFF.

The chain recombines TRBV10-3 with TRBJ1-6, with TRBD1 as a possible D gene (5 bases). The CDR3 runs to 14 residues. CDR1 ENHRY and CDR2 SYGVKD come from the germline V gene. V lost 6 bases, J lost 5 bases, and 11 bases lay in between. In nucleotides, the CDR3 is TGTGCCATCAGAGGCCCGGACAATAATTCACCCCTCCACTTT. This translates into CAIRGPDNNSPLHF.

J is TRBJ2-6 and V is TRBV2; D may be TRBD2 (6 bases). Germline V gene data show CDR1 as SNHLY and CDR2 as FYNNEI. Trimming cost V 5 bases and J 0 bases, with 17 bases left between them. The CDR3 has 18 residues. In DNA form, the CDR3 reads TGTGCCAGCAGTATTGCGGGACTTGGACGCTCTGGGGCCAACGTCCTGACTTTC. This codes for CASSIAGLGRSGANVLTF.